This T cell receptor (beta chain) was documented in a study of blood T cells in healthy people across ages. J was trimmed by 3 bases and V by 7 bases; bases with no gene match: 0. Germline assignment: CDR1 MNHEY and CDR2 SVGEGT. This CDR3 is 11 amino acids long. The use of a sample-barcoded 5' primer and a J-beta primer mix characterized a second PCR of roughly 7 to 12 cycles. Via MiXCR, TCRdb re-called the 5' RACE reads, giving one row per CDR3 protein. The table has fewer than 1 million distinct CDR3 sequences, 44% seen once. This rearrangement joins TRBV6-2 or TRBV6-3 to TRBJ2-7; 7 bases are a match to TRBD2. Sequencing was carried out using blood. The TCR originated in a man between 60 and 75 years old in good health. CDR3 protein: CASTSGYEQYF. The CDR3 DNA sequence: TGTGCCAGCACTAGCGGCTACGAGCAGTACTTC.